The T cell receptor beta chain under discussion was sequenced for a study of CD8 T cells in cerebrospinal fluid in Alzheimer's disease. Germline CDR1 reads LGHNA; CDR2 reads YSLEER. This CDR3 spans 13 amino acids. Measured by frequency, this clonotype is large. From its re-call of the 10x single-cell sequencing reads, TCRdb lists each CDR3 protein once, without DNA. This listing includes 350 or so distinct CDR3 sequences. The V gene is TRBV4-3, the J gene TRBJ2-1; TCRdb's D call of TRBD1 is untestable without DNA. Sequencing was done on a sample of cerebrospinal fluid. This TCR came from a human donor with mild cognitive impairment. The CDR3 loop is CASSRDRDGEQFF.